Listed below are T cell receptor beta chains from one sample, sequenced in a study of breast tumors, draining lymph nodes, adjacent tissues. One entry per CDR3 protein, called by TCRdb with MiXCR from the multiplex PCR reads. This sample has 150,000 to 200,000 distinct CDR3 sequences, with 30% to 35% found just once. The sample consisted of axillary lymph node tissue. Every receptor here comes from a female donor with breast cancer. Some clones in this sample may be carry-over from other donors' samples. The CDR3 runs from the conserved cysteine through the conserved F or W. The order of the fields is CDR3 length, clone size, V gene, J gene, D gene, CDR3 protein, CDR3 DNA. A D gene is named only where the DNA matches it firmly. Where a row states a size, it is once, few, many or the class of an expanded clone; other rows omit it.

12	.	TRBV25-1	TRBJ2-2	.	CASSFPSGELFF	TGTGCCAGCAGTTTTCCCAGCGGGGAGCTGTTTTTT
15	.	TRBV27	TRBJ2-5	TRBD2	CASSPGLAAVEAQYF	TGTGCCAGCAGTCCCGGACTAGCGGCGGTGGAGGCCCAGTACTTC
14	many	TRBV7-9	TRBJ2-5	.	CASSSGIQGETQYF	TGTGCCAGCAGCTCGGGGATACAGGGTGAGACCCAGTACTTC
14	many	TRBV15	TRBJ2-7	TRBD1	CATSRGTGTWEQYF	TGTGCCACCAGCAGAGGGACAGGGACTTGGGAGCAGTACTTC
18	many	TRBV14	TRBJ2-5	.	CASSHTAAAAGFQETQYF	TGTGCCAGCAGCCATACCGCTGCGGCGGCGGGGTTCCAAGAGACCCAGTACTTC
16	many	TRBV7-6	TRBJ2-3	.	CASSLIVAGATDTQYF	TGTGCCAGCAGCTTAATTGTGGCAGGGGCGACAGATACGCAGTATTTT
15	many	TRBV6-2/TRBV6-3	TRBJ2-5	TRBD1	CASSSRDRAQETQYF	TGTGCCAGCAGTTCTCGGGACAGGGCCCAAGAGACCCAGTACTTC
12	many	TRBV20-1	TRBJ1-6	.	CSARAGSSPLHF	TGCAGTGCTAGGGCCGGGAGTTCACCCCTCCACTTT
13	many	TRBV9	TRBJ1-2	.	CASSSYTDAGYTF	TGTGCCAGCAGCTCCTACACGGATGCAGGCTACACCTTC
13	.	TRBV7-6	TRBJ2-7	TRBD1	CASSRRQGSEQYF	TGTGCCAGCAGCCGCAGACAGGGAAGCGAGCAGTACTTC
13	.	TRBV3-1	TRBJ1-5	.	CASSPRGGLGQHF	TGTGCCAGCAGCCCAAGGGGAGGGTTGGGCCAGCATTTT
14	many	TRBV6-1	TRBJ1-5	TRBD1	CASSQQGSNQPQHF	TGTGCCAGCAGTCAACAGGGGAGCAATCAGCCCCAGCATTTT
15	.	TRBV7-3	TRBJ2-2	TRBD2	CASSPRLAGYGELFF	TGTGCCAGCAGCCCGAGACTAGCGGGATACGGGGAGCTGTTTTTT
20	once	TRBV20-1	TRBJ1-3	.	CSASVHRNPATGHSGNTIYF	TGCAGTGCTAGCGTACACCGTAATCCAGCTACAGGGCACTCTGGAAACACCATATATTTT
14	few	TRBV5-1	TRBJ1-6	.	CASSLEGHGSPLHF	TGCGCCAGCAGCTTGGAAGGTCATGGGTCCCCCCTCCACTTT
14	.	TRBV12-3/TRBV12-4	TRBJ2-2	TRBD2	CASRGTSGGEELFF	TGTGCCAGCAGAGGGACTAGCGGGGGTGAGGAGCTGTTTTTT
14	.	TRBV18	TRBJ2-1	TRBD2	CASSPFPREREQFF	TGTGCCAGCTCACCATTTCCGCGGGAGCGAGAGCAGTTCTTC